The TCR beta chain under discussion was sequenced for a study of T cell responses to AZD1222 COVID-19 vaccine (dated by TCRdb to the early 2020s). About the study as a whole: A total of 230 to 250 trial participants underwent TCR sequencing, of whom nearly 210 had received two doses of AZD1222 and approximately 26 had received two doses of the MenACWY control vaccine. Enrollment into the trials was organized by age into subgroups of 18-55, 56-69 and 70-plus years, and those subgroups contained roughly 150, 30 and 60 TCR-sequenced participants, respectively.

The CDR3 regions of human TCRbeta chains were subjected to immunosequencing. The paper's data handling went like this. Repertoire TCRs were checked for matches against a reference library of SARS-CoV-2-specific TCRs that had been generated using the MIRA antigen-specificity platform. Breadth was defined as the fraction of unique TCRs that were SARS-CoV-2-associated. Depth was defined as the fraction of total T cells that were SARS-CoV-2-associated. Using the MIRA data, every spike-specific TCR was mapped to the spike region that the TCR reacted to and assigned to either a CD4 or a CD8 class. Log10-transformed breadth and depth values were compared by one-way ANOVA with Sidak's multiple comparisons tests. TCRdb took over this immuneACCESS table, retaining in-frame rearrangements with V and J assigned. Such tables are incomplete; in checked studies, under half of the missing clones stem from an unresolved V gene, and the remainder is unexplained. V and J calls plus clone size are reproduced from that table; the DNA served to infer D and trimming. For this sample the table gives about 140,000 clones, of which roughly 93% were detected only once. The ten largest clonotypes hold 6.5% to 8% of the sample.

About this clone: Its specific antigen is unknown. Within one base of it there is no much larger clone, and no base qualities were kept.

What the research found in general, with its limitations: Conclusions about previously exposed vaccinees were limited because only five to seven AZD1222 recipients were SARS-CoV-2 seropositive at baseline. Because no day 14 peak-response samples were available, repertoires were characterized only after the peak T cell response. Reportedly, close to half of the unique spike-specific TCRs recognized epitopes lying outside the regions that are mutated in the B.1.351 and B.1.1.7 variants. The 56-69-year group was small, and its depth increase did not reach significance, likely because of low power. Participants were mostly white British, with more females than males. The authors suggested clonal diversity may have been underestimated. A significant rise in spike-specific TCR breadth and depth was observed after two AZD1222 doses relative to day 0 and relative to MenACWY recipients. The vaccine-associated CD4 TCRs covered the entire spike protein, and the dominant responses fell in regions 160-218 and 743-854.

Reading the label with the study, this specimen's time point is: about 28 days (+/-7) after the second vaccine dose. AZD1222 recipients whose second dose came at about 4 weeks and those whose second dose came at about 12 weeks were combined into one group, since spike-specific TCR depth and breadth did not differ between the two schedules. The vaccinee samples were drawn from two UK trials, COV001 and COV002, one of which was a single-blind randomized controlled phase 2/3 trial testing AZD1222 (ChAdOx1 nCoV-19) in healthy adults. Trial participant PBMC samples were collected at day 0 and day 28 after the second dose for TCRbeta chain sequencing. The origin of this receptor is an adult who received the AZD1222 COVID-19 vaccine. This sample comprised peripheral blood, obtained 28 days after the second AZD1222 dose.

The DNA sequence is given as TGTGCCAGCAGCCAGGGGGGGGACTACGAGCAGTACTTC. This is translated as CASSQGGDYEQYF. The V and J genes are TRBV28 and TRBJ2-7, with a tentative D call of TRBD1 or TRBD2, each matching 7 bases. The V and J ends are trimmed by 6 bases and 3 bases, leaving 12 bases between them. The germline V gene yields MDHEN for CDR1 and SYDVKM for CDR2. From the cysteine up to the phenylalanine, the CDR3 has a length of 13 residues. Of the read, only the CDR3 DNA is kept; its 39 bases are in frame from base 1.